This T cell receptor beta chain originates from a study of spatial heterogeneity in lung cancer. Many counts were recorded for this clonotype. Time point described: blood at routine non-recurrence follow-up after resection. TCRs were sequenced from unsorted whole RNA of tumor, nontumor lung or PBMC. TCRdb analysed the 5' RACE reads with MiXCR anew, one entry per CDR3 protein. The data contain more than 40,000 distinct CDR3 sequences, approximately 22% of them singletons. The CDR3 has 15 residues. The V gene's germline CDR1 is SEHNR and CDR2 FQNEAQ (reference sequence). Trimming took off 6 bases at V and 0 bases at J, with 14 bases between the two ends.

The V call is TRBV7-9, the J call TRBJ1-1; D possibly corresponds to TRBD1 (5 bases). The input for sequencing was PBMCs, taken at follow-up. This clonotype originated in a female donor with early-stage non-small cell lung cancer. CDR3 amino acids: CASSPRYRLNTEAFF. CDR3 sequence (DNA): TGTGCCAGCAGTCCGAGGTACAGGCTGAACACTGAAGCTTTCTTT. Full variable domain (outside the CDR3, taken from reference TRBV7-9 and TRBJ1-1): DTGVSQNPRHKITKRGQNVTFRCDPISEHNRLYWYRQTLGQGPEFLTYFQNEAQLEKSRLLSDRFSAERPKGSFSTLEIQRTEQGDSAMYLCASSPRYRLNTEAFFGQGTRLTVV.